This TCR beta chain emerged from a study of blood T cell repertoires in COVID-19. Study summary: The study drew acute and convalescent COVID-19 samples from the United States, Italy and Spain. T cells, B-cell-depleted T cells, or PBMCs provided the cDNA or gDNA that served as material.

The CDR3 loop spans 11 amino acids. V lost 10 bases, J lost 11 bases, and 15 bases lay in between. The germline CDR1 and CDR2 sequences are MDHEN and SYDVKM. Authors' processing steps: It was from reference gene primer amplification that nucleated cell counts were estimated. Generated by immunoSEQ multiplex PCR, the TCRdb table keeps only in-frame clones and is missing some. The DNA gave D and trimming, while V, J and clone size come from that table. Of roughly 70,000 clones listed, about 87% were seen once; the top ten hold roughly 6.8%. The receptor was derived from a woman aged 80 or over with active COVID-19. The chain has TRBV28 and TRBJ1-5, with D tentatively TRBD1 (6 bases). Input material: peripheral blood. CDR3 protein: CATTEGVSQHF. The CDR3 DNA sequence: TGTGCCACCACCGAGGGGGTGTCCCAGCATTTT.